The source of this T cell receptor (beta chain) is a study of healthy donors' naive CD4 and CD8 T cells. Regarding this clonotype: Its target is not known. One end of the junction fails to match germline, which may point to a read error.

The study, taken as a whole, reports: Roughly 13% of CD4/CD8 propensity variance appeared explained by V, J and CDR3 charge. Reportedly, most V and J gene segments showed naive CD4+ versus CD8+ bias.

CDR3 length: 15 residues. Germline V gene sequence: CDR1 ENHRY, CDR2 SYGVKD. Starting from 450 to 550 ng of total RNA, TCR libraries were made with linear amplification. TCRdb reprocessed the reads via MiXCR and lists one record per CDR3 protein. The profile shows 180,000 or so distinct CDR3 sequences, 65% to 80% of them singletons. Material: naive CD4+ and CD8+ T cells sorted from blood, pooled from several donors. The chain carries TRBV10-3 and TRBJ1-1; 9 bases agree with TRBD1. This clonotype originated in a pool of human donors in good health; the sample pools cells from several healthy donors. The CDR3 nucleotides read TGTGCCAGCAGTTACACACAGGGGGCGGGCACTGAAGCTTTCTTT. It is translated as CASSYTQGAGTEAFF.